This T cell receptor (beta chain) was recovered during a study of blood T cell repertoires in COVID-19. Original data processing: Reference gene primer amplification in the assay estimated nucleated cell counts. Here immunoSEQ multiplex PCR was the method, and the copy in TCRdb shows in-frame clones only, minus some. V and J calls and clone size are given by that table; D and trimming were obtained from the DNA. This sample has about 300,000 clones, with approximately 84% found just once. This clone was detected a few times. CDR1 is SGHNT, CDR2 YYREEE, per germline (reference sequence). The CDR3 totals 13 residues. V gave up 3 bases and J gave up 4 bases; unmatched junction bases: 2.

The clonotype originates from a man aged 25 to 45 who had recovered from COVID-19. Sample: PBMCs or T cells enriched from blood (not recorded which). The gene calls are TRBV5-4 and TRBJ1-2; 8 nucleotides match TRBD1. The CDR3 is CASSSDRGYGYTF. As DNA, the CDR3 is TGTGCCAGCAGCTCAGACAGGGGCTATGGCTACACCTTC.